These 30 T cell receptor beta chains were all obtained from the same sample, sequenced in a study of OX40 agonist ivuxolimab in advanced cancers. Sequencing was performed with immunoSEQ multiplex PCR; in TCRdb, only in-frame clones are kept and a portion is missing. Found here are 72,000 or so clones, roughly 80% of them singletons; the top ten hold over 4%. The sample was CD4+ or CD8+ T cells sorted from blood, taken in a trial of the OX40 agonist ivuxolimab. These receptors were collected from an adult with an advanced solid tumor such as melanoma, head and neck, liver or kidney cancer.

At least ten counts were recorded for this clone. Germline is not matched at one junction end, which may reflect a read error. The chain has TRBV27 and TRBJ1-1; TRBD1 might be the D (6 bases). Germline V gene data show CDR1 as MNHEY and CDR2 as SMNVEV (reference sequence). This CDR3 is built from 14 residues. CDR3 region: CASSLIQGSPEVFF. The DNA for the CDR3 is TGTGCCAGCAGTTTAATCCAGGGGAGCCCTGAAGTTTTCTTT.

The CDR3 DNA is TGCAGCGTTGGAGATCAGGCGAACACTGAAGCTTTCTTT. Its translation is CSVGDQANTEAFF. This chain links TRBV29-1 with TRBJ1-1, with D unclear. The CDR3 consists of 13 residues. The ends were cut back, 4 bases at V and 1 base at J, with 10 bases in the middle. Germline V gene lookup returns CDR1 SQVTM and CDR2 ANQGSEA.

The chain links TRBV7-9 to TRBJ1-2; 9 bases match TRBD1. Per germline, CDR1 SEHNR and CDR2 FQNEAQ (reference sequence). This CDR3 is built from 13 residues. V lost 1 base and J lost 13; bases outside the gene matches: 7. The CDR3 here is CASSLDGQGRRTF. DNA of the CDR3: TGTGCCAGCAGCTTAGATGGACAGGGGAGGCGCACCTTC.

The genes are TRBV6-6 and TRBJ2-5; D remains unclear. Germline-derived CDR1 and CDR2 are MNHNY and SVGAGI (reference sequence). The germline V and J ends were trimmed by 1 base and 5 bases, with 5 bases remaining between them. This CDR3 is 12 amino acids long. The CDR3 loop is CASSYLTETQYF. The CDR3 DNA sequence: TGTGCCAGCAGTTACTTGACTGAGACCCAGTACTTC.

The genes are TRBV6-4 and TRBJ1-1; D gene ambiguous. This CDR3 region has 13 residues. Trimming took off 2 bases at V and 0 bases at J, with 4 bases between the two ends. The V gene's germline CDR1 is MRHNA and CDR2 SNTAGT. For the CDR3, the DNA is TGTGCCAGCAGTGACCAGGTGAACACTGAAGCTTTCTTT. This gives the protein CASSDQVNTEAFF.

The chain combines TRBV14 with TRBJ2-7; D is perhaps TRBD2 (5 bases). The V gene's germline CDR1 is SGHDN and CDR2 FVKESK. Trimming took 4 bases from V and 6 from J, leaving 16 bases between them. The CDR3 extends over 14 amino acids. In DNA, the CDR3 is TGTGCCAGCAGCCTAGCGATTAAGAGTAGCGAGCAGTACTTC. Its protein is CASSLAIKSSEQYF.

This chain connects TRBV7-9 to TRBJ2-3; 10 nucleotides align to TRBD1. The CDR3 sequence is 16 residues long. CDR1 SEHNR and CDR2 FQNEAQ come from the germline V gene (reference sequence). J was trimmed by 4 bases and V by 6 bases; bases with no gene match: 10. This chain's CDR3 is CASSHLPGQGSDTQYF. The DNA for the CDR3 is TGTGCCAGCAGTCACCTACCGGGACAGGGGTCAGATACGCAGTATTTT.

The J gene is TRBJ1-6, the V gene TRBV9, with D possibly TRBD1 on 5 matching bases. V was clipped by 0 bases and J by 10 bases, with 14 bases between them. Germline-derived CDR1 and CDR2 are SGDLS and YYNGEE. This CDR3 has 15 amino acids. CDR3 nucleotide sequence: TGTGCCAGCAGCGTAGATAGCAGGGAGGAATCACCCCTCCACTTT. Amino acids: CASSVDSREESPLHF.

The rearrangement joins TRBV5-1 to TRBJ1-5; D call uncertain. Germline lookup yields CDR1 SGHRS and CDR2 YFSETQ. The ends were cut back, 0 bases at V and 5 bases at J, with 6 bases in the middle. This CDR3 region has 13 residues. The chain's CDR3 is CASSLGRDQPQHF. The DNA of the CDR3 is TGCGCCAGCAGCTTGGGCCGGGATCAGCCCCAGCATTTT. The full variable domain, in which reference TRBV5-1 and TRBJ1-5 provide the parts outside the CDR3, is KAGVTQTPRYLIKTRGQQVTLSCSPISGHRSVSWYQQTPGQGLQFLFEYFSETQRNKGNFPGRFSGRQFSNSRSEMNVSTLELGDSALYLCASSLGRDQPQHFGDGTRLSIL.

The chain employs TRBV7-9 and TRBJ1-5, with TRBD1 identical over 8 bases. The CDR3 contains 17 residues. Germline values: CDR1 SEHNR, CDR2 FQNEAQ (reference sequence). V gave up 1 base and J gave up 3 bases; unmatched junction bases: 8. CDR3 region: CASSLGPGTGYNQPQHF. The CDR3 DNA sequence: TGTGCCAGCAGCTTAGGACCCGGGACAGGATACAATCAGCCCCAGCATTTT. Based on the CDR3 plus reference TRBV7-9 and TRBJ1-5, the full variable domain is DTGVSQNPRHKITKRGQNVTFRCDPISEHNRLYWYRQTLGQGPEFLTYFQNEAQLEKSRLLSDRFSAERPKGSFSTLEIQRTEQGDSAMYLCASSLGPGTGYNQPQHFGDGTRLSIL.

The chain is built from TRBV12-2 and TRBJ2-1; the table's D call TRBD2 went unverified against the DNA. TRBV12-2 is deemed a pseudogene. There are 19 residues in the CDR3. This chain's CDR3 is CASRLTRTSGNKPPIEQFF. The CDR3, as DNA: TGTGCAAGTCGCTTAACTAGGACTAGCGGGAACAAACCCCCAATTGAGCAGTTCTTC.

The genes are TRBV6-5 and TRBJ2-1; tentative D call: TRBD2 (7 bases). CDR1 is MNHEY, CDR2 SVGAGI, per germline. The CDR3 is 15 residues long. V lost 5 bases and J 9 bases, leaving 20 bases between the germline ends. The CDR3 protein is CASSRRRGTRIEQFF. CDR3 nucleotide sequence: TGTGCCAGCAGTCGGAGGCGGGGGACACGGATTGAGCAGTTCTTC.

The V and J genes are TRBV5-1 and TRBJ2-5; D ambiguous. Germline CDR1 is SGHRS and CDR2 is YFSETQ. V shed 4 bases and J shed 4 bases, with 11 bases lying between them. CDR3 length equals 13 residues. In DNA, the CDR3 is TGCGCCAGCAGCCCCCTTACCTCAGAGACCCAGTACTTC. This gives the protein CASSPLTSETQYF.

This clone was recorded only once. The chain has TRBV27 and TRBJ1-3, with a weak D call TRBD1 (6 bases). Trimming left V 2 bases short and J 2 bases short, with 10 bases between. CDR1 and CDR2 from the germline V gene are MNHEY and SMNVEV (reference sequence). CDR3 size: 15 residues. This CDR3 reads CASSLQGLPGNTIYF. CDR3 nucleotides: TGTGCCAGCAGTTTACAGGGGTTACCTGGAAACACCATATATTTT.

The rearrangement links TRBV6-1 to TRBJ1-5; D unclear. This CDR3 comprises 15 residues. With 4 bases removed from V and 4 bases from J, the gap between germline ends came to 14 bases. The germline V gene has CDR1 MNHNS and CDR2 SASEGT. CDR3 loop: CASSVGGYGNQPQHF. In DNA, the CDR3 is TGTGCCAGCAGTGTAGGAGGGTACGGTAATCAGCCCCAGCATTTT.

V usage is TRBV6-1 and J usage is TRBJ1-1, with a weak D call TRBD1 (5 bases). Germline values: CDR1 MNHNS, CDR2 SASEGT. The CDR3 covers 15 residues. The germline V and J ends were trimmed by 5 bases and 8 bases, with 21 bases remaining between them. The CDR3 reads CASSLRTAGPTEAFF. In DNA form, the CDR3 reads TGTGCCAGCAGTCTCCGGACGGCGGGGCCAACCGAAGCTTTCTTT.

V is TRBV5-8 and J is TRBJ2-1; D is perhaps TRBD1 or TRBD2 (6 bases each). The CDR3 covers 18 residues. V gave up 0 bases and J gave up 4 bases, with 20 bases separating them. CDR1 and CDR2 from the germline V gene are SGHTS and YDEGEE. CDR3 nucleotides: TGTGCCAGCAGCTTGGTCCGTTTTTTCGGCGGGACATACAATGAGCAGTTCTTC. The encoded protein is CASSLVRFFGGTYNEQFF.

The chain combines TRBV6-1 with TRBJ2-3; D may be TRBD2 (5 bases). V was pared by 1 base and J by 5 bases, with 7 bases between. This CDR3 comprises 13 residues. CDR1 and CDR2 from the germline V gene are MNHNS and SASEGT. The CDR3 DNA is TGTGCCAGCAGTGAAGTTCGGGGAGATACGCAGTATTTT. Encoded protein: CASSEVRGDTQYF.

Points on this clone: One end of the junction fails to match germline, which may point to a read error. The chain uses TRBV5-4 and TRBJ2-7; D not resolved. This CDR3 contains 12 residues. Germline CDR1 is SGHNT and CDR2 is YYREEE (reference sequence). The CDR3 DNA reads TGTGCCAGCAGCTTGGCCAACGGTGTGTGGCACTTC. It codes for CASSLANGVWHF.

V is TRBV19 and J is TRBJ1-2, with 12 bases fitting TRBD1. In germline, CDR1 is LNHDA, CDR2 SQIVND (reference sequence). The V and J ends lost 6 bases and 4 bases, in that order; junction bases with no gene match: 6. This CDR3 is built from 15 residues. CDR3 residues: CASRHGTGGGYGYTF. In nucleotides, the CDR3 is TGTGCCAGTAGACACGGGACAGGGGGCGGCTATGGCTACACCTTC.

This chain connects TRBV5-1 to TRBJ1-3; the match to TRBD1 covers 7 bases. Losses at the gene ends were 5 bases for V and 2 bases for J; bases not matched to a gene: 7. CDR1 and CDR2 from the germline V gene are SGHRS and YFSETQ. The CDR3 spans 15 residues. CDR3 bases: TGCGCCAGCAGAGGCAGGGGGGTAACTGGAAACACCATATATTTT. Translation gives CASRGRGVTGNTIYF.

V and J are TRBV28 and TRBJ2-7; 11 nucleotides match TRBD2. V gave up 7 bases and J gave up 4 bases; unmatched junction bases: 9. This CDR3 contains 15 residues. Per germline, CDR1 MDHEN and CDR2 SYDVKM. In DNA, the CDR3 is TGTGCCAGCACTCCGGGACTAGCGGTTCGGTACGAGCAGTACTTC. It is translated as CASTPGLAVRYEQYF.

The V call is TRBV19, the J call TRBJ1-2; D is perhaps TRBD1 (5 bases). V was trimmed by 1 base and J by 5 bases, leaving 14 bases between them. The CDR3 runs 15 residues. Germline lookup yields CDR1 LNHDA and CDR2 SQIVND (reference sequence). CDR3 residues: CASSIGPWQGYGYTF. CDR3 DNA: TGTGCCAGTAGTATAGGTCCTTGGCAGGGATATGGCTACACCTTC.

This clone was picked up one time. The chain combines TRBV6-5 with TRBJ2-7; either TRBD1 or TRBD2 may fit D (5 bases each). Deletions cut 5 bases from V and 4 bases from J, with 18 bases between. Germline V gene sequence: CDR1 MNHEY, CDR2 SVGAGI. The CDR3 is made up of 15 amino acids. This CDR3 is CASSSRDGFLYEQYF. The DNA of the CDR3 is TGTGCCAGCAGTAGCCGGGACGGCTTTTTATACGAGCAGTACTTC.

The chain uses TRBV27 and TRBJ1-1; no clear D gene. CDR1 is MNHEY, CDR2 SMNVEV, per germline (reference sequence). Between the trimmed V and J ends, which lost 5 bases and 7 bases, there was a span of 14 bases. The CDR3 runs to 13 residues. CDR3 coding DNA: TGTGCCAGCAGTCTCGAACAAGACCTTGAAGCTTTCTTT. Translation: CASSLEQDLEAFF.

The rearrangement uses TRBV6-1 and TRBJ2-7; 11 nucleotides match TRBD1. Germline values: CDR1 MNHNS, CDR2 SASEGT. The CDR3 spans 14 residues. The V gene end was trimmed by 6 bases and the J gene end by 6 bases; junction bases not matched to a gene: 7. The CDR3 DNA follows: TGTGCCAGCAGCCAACAGGGGACAGGGGGCGAGCAGTACTTC. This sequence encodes CASSQQGTGGEQYF.

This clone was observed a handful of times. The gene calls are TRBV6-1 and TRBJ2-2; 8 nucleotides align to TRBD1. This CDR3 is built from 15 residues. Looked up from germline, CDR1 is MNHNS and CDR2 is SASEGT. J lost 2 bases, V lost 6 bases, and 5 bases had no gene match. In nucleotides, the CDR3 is TGTGCCAGCAGCGACAGGGGTGGTAACACCGGGGAGCTGTTTTTT. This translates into CASSDRGGNTGELFF.

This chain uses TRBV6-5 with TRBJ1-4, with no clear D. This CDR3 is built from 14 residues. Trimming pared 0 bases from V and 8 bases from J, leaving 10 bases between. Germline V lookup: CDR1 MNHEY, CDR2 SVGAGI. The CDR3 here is CASSYSGEGEKLFF. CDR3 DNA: TGTGCCAGCAGTTACTCCGGGGAAGGGGAAAAACTGTTTTTT.

This CDR3 is CASSPMAGAAQYF. Here the CDR3 DNA reads TGTGCCAGCAGCCCAATGGCCGGGGCGGCGCAGTATTTT. The genes are TRBV7-2 and TRBJ2-3; the D call may be TRBD1 or TRBD2 (5 bases each). The CDR3 sequence is 13 residues long. The V gene lost 5 bases and the J gene lost 10 bases, with 16 bases spanning the gap. Germline V lookup: CDR1 SGHTA, CDR2 FQGNSA.

In DNA form, the CDR3 reads TGTGCCAGCAGGGGACAGTATCAAGGCTACACCTTC. It codes for CASRGQYQGYTF. J is TRBJ1-2 and V is TRBV27; 7 nucleotides line up with TRBD1. Germline trimming cut 6 bases from V and 8 bases from J; bases unmatched to any gene: 6. The CDR3 length is 12 residues. Looked up from germline, CDR1 is MNHEY and CDR2 is SMNVEV (reference sequence).